This TCR beta chain was recovered during a study of CD8 T cells in Susac syndrome. Random hexamers were used to reverse transcribe an amount of roughly 0.45 to 1 ug RNA. The method of amplification for TCR beta CDR3 was immunoSEQ multiplex PCR, covering 54 Vbeta and 13 Jbeta. TCRdb re-analysed the immunoSEQ multiplex PCR reads in MiXCR, keeping a single row per CDR3 protein. Here the sample spans around 300,000 distinct CDR3 sequences, 89% being singletons. V was cut by 1 base and J by 1 base, with 11 bases left in between. Germline CDR1 reads SGHNT; CDR2 reads YYREEE (reference sequence). The CDR3 runs 16 residues.

This sequence originates from a human donor with multiple sclerosis. Sequencing was done on a sample of CD8+ T cells from PBMCs. The chain uses TRBV5-4 and TRBJ1-4, with unresolved D. The DNA of the CDR3 is TGTGCCAGCAGCTTGTGGGCAGAGGGAACTAATGAAAAACTGTTTTTT. It codes for CASSLWAEGTNEKLFF. The whole variable domain, filled in from reference TRBV5-4 and TRBJ1-4, reads ETGVTQSPTHLIKTRGQQVTLRCSSQSGHNTVSWYQQALGQGPQFIFQYYREEENGRGNFPPRFSGLQFPNYSSELNVNALELDDSALYLCASSLWAEGTNEKLFFGSGTQLSVL.